This TCR beta chain stems from a study of blood T cells in healthy people across ages. Remarks on this clonotype: Its specificity is not known.

PCR was performed a second time for about 6 to 12 cycles using a sample-barcoded 5' primer and a J-beta primer mix. Every sample returned 3 million or more CDR3-containing paired-end reads. From the 5' RACE reads, TCRdb called clonotypes with MiXCR, one entry per CDR3 protein. The sample lists approximately 780,000 distinct CDR3 sequences, 25% to 30% occurring once. Each donor gave 9.5 to 10 milliliters of peripheral blood. Whole-study findings and limits: Higher naive T cell percentage went strongly together with higher TCR beta diversity.

The CDR3 runs to 13 residues. Germline V gene sequence: CDR1 SGHAT, CDR2 FQNNGV. This sample was shared with a second study, whose subject was T cells of mothers and their children.

This TCR was sampled from a boy aged 5-17 years in good health. The chain employs TRBV11-2 and TRBJ2-1; D remains unclear. The DNA end is more similar to TRBJ2-7, so the J call may be wrong. Source material: blood. The CDR3 sequence: CASSLYNGYEQYF. In nucleotides, the CDR3 is TGTGCCAGCAGCTTATACAACGGCTACGAGCAGTACTTC.